This TCR beta chain was identified during a study of cytomegalovirus exposure and HLA in healthy donors. Study-wide results and limits: TCR beta V- and J-gene trimming, according to a later analysis, was linked to a missense DCLRE1C variant. An apparent linkage of common viral pathogens to several of the most significant clusters emerged in a later analysis. TRBV6-2, TRBV6-3 and some other V segments were unresolvable in 87-base-pair reads. Later, an analysis showed that TCR beta chains associated with HLA were more clonally expanded than others that were equally common.

This clone has a single count. Its antigen remains unidentified. PCR employed 60 Vbeta and 13 Jbeta primers. TCRdb's table, derived via immunoSEQ multiplex PCR, lists solely in-frame clones and lacks some. The table has around 130,000 clones, about 85% seen once. Trimming removed 1 base at V and 1 base at J, with 10 bases between. CDR3 size: 15 residues. The germline V gene has CDR1 MGHRA and CDR2 YSYEKL. This TCR came from a boy younger than 18 in good health and CMV-seronegative. Material for sequencing was PBMCs. V is TRBV4-1 and J is TRBJ1-2; D not resolved. CDR3 sequence: CASSQGQYDNYGYTF. Here the CDR3 DNA reads TGCGCCAGCAGCCAAGGGCAGTACGATAACTATGGCTACACCTTC.